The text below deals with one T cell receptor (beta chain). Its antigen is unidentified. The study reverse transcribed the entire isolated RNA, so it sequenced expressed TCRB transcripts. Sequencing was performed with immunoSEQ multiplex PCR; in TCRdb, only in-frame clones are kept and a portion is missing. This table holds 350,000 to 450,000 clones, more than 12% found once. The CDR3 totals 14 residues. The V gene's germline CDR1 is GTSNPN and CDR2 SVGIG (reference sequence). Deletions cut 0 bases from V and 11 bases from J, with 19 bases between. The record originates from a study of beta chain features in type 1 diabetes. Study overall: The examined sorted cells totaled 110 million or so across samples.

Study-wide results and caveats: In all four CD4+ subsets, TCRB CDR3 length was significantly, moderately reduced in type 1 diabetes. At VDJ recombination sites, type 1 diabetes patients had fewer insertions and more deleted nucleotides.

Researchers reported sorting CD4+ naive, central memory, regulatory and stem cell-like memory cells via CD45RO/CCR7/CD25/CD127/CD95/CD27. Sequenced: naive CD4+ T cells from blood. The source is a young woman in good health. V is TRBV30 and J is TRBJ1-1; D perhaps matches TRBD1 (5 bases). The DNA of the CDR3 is TGTGCCTGGAGTGTGATCAGGTGGAGGGGTGATGCTTTCTTT. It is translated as CAWSVIRWRGDAFF.